A single sample is the source of the 15 T cell receptor beta chains below, sequenced in a study of beta chain features in type 1 diabetes. Study observations and caveats: Researchers report that Type 1 diabetes patients had moderately but significantly shorter TCRB CDR3s across all four CD4+ subsets.

Expressed TCRB transcripts were sequenced after all isolated RNA was converted to cDNA. Here immunoSEQ multiplex PCR was the method, and the copy in TCRdb shows in-frame clones only, minus some. The top ten clones hold 0.0095% to 0.012% of a sample with 350,000 to 400,000 clones, approximately 12% of them seen once. Their antigens are not known. Sequencing used naive CD4+ T cells from blood. The receptors here all came from a woman younger than 30 with type 1 diabetes.

This clone turned up a few times. This rearrangement joins TRBV15 to TRBJ2-5; D not certain. The CDR3 length is 13 residues. V gave up 2 bases and J gave up 2 bases, with 6 bases separating them. Germline V lookup: CDR1 LNHNV, CDR2 YYDKDF (reference sequence). The CDR3 bases are TGTGCCACCAGCAGACCCCCTCAAGAGACCCAGTACTTC. It codes for CATSRPPQETQYF.

This clone was seen only a few times. The chain combines TRBV25-1 with TRBJ1-6; unclear D gene. This CDR3 spans 14 amino acids. Per germline, CDR1 MGHDK and CDR2 SYGVNS. V lost 9 bases, J lost 3 bases, and 12 bases lay in between. CDR3: CASATSGYNSPLHF. The CDR3 DNA sequence: TGTGCCAGTGCTACTTCCGGCTATAATTCACCCCTCCACTTT.

This chain links TRBV4-3 with TRBJ1-6; tentative D call: TRBD1 (5 bases). V was trimmed by 7 bases and J by 7 bases, leaving 11 bases between them. Germline V gene sequence: CDR1 LGHNA, CDR2 YSLEER. The CDR3 is 13 amino acids. Here the CDR3 reads CASKGMGNSPLHF. As DNA, the CDR3 is TGCGCCAGCAAGGGGATGGGGAATTCACCCCTCCACTTT.

The chain combines TRBV30 with TRBJ1-5; 8 nucleotides align to TRBD1. Germline loops: CDR1 GTSNPN, CDR2 SVGIG (reference sequence). The CDR3 runs to 13 residues. V lost 5 bases to trimming and J lost 3 bases; unmatched junction nucleotides: 3. CDR3 loop: CAWQTGDNQPQHF. CDR3 nucleotides: TGTGCCTGGCAGACAGGGGACAATCAGCCCCAGCATTTT.

There are a few counts of this clone. This chain links TRBV5-1 with TRBJ2-5, with D unresolved. V lost 5 bases to trimming and J lost 5 bases, with 16 bases between them. The CDR3 has 14 amino acids. CDR1 and CDR2 from the germline V gene are SGHRS and YFSETQ. The CDR3 DNA follows: TGCGCCAGCAGGGAATGGGCACGCGAGGAGACCCAGTACTTC. Translation: CASREWAREETQYF. The full variable domain, rest sourced from reference TRBV5-1 and TRBJ2-5, is KAGVTQTPRYLIKTRGQQVTLSCSPISGHRSVSWYQQTPGQGLQFLFEYFSETQRNKGNFPGRFSGRQFSNSRSEMNVSTLELGDSALYLCASREWAREETQYFGPGTRLLVL.

This clone was recorded a few times. V usage is TRBV14 and J usage is TRBJ1-1; D is undetermined. The CDR3 consists of 12 residues. Trimming removed 8 bases at V and 1 base at J, with 8 bases between. Germline V gene sequence: CDR1 SGHDN, CDR2 FVKESK. In DNA, the CDR3 is TGTGCCAGCGGGAGACAGAACACTGAAGCTTTCTTT. Protein: CASGRQNTEAFF.

This clone was counted only a few times. The chain combines TRBV4-2 with TRBJ2-4, with 13 bases aligning to TRBD2. The CDR3 sequence is 17 residues long. With 3 bases clipped from V and 8 bases from J, the junction kept 10 bases outside the gene matches. Germline CDR1 reads LGHNA; CDR2 reads YNFKEQ. CDR3 coding DNA: TGTGCCAGCAGCCAGGTTCTAGCCGGGACTAGCGGGGACATTCAGTACTTC. Translation: CASSQVLAGTSGDIQYF.

V and J are TRBV14 and TRBJ2-1; 9 nucleotides agree with TRBD2. CDR1 and CDR2 from the germline V gene are SGHDN and FVKESK. The length of the CDR3 is 15 residues. J lost 2 bases, V lost 3 bases, and 2 bases had no gene match. The CDR3 is CASSQTSGAYNEQFF. The CDR3 DNA reads as TGTGCCAGCAGCCAGACTAGCGGAGCCTACAATGAGCAGTTCTTC.

This clone was observed a handful of times. The rearrangement uses TRBV4-3 and TRBJ2-3, with no clear D. Deletions cut 0 bases from V and 5 bases from J, with 9 bases between. Germline loops: CDR1 LGHNA, CDR2 YSLEER. The CDR3 runs to 14 residues. CDR3: CASSQEKHRDTQYF. The CDR3 DNA follows: TGCGCCAGCAGCCAAGAAAAACACCGAGATACGCAGTATTTT.

Only a few counts were recorded for this clone. The chain combines TRBV29-1 with TRBJ2-4; D possibly corresponds to TRBD2 (6 bases). Trimming stripped 3 bases from V and 1 base from J, with 7 bases between. Germline V gene lookup returns CDR1 SQVTM and CDR2 ANQGSEA. This CDR3 spans 13 amino acids. DNA for the CDR3: TGCAGCGTTGATGGGGGGGCCAAAAACATTCAGTACTTC. Amino acid sequence: CSVDGGAKNIQYF. Full variable domain (outside the CDR3, taken from reference TRBV29-1 and TRBJ2-4): SAVISQKPSRDICQRGTSLTIQCQVDSQVTMMFWYRQQPGQSLTLIATANQGSEATYESGFVIDKFPISRPNLTFSTLTVSNMSPEDSSIYLCSVDGGAKNIQYFGAGTRLSVL.

The genes are TRBV5-1 and TRBJ2-7, with D maybe TRBD2 (5 bases). Trimming pared 0 bases from V and 0 bases from J, leaving 10 bases between. CDR1 SGHRS and CDR2 YFSETQ come from the germline V gene. This CDR3 spans 15 amino acids. CDR3 nucleotide sequence: TGCGCCAGCAGCTTGGAGACTATGAGCTCCTACGAGCAGTACTTC. This encodes CASSLETMSSYEQYF. The whole variable domain, filled in from reference TRBV5-1 and TRBJ2-7, reads KAGVTQTPRYLIKTRGQQVTLSCSPISGHRSVSWYQQTPGQGLQFLFEYFSETQRNKGNFPGRFSGRQFSNSRSEMNVSTLELGDSALYLCASSLETMSSYEQYFGPGTRLTVT.

The CDR3 DNA reads TGTGCCAGCAGCCAAGCGGGAAGGCCCAATGAGCAGTTCTTC. Translating it yields CASSQAGRPNEQFF. The chain combines TRBV4-2 with TRBJ2-1; D may be TRBD2 (5 bases). The CDR3 contains 14 residues. Trimming removed 1 base at V and 6 bases at J, with 10 bases between. The germline gives CDR1 LGHNA, CDR2 YNFKEQ.

V is TRBV11-3 and J is TRBJ2-1, with a possible D match to TRBD1 (5 bases). Trimming cost V 5 bases and J 6 bases, with 8 bases left between them. Germline CDR1 and CDR2: SGHNT and YENEEA. The CDR3 covers 12 residues. This CDR3 reads CASSERGNEQFF. DNA of the CDR3: TGTGCCAGCAGCGAAAGGGGCAATGAGCAGTTCTTC. Using reference TRBV11-3 and TRBJ2-1 for the parts outside the CDR3, the full variable domain is EAGVVQSPRYKIIEKKQPVAFWCNPISGHNTLYWYLQNLGQGPELLIRYENEEAVDDSQLPKDRFSAERLKGVDSTLKIQPAELGDSAVYLCASSERGNEQFFGPGTRLTVL.

Only one count was recorded for this clone. The rearrangement joins TRBV5-1 to TRBJ2-3; D unresolved. Trimming cost V 3 bases and J 1 base, with 9 bases left between them. This CDR3 is built from 14 residues. The germline V gene has CDR1 SGHRS and CDR2 YFSETQ. CDR3 DNA sequence: TGCGCCAGCAGCTACCAATCGGGCACAGATACGCAGTATTTT. This translates into CASSYQSGTDTQYF.

The sample holds a few counts of this clone. The V gene is TRBV27, the J gene TRBJ2-6; no firm D call. Germline V gene lookup returns CDR1 MNHEY and CDR2 SMNVEV (reference sequence). With 4 bases removed from V and 0 bases from J, the gap between germline ends came to 10 bases. This CDR3 has 16 residues. In nucleotides, the CDR3 is TGTGCCAGCAGTTATCTCCGCAGCTCTGGGGCCAACGTCCTGACTTTC. It encodes CASSYLRSSGANVLTF.